This T cell receptor beta chain was retrieved from a study of control samples from healthy donors and cancer patients. This CDR3 comprises 16 residues. Germline CDR1 reads MNHNY; CDR2 reads SVGAGI (reference sequence). The V segment lost 6 bases and the J segment 3 bases; nucleotides outside the gene matches: 9. Data came from immunoSEQ multiplex PCR; TCRdb stores just in-frame clones and leaves some out. The sample shows around 250,000 clones, over 75% of them seen only once. The chain combines TRBV6-6 with TRBJ1-5; 9 bases line up with TRBD1. The sample consisted of PBMCs. This clonotype was sampled from a woman in her sixties or seventies with lung cancer. The CDR3: CASSPRDRAYNQPQHF. CDR3 bases: TGTGCCAGCAGCCCGAGGGACAGGGCATACAATCAGCCCCAGCATTTT.